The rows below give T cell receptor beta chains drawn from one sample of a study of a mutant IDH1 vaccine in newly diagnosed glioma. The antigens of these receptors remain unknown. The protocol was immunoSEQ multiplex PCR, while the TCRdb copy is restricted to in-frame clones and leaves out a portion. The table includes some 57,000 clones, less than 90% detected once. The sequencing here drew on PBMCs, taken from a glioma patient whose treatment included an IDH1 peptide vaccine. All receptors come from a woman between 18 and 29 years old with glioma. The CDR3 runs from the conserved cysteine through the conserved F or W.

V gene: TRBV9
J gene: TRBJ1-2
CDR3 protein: CASTQGLADYGYTF

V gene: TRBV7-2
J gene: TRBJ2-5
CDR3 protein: CASSLDRTVTQYF

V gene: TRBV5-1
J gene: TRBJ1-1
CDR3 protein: CASSFTGGRNTEAFF

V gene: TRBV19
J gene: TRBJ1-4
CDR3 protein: CASSSDRGSWEKLFF

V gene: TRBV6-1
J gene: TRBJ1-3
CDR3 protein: CAGRTRDGNTIYF

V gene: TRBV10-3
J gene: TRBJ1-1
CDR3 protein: CAISGEGGAVTEAFF

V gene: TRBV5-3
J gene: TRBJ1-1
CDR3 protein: CARSQRQNTEAFF

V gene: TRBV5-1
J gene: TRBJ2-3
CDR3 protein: CASSFRLAGSLLSADTQYF

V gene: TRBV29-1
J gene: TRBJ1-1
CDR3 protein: CSVAPNGLTEAFF

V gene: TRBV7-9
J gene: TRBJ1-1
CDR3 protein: CASSPSLGRGAFF

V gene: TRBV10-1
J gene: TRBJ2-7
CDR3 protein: CASSGGTRNPNEQYF

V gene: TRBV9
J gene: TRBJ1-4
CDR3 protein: CASSVSGETNEKLFF

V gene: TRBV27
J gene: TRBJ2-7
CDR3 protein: CASSLVLAGGPHEQYF

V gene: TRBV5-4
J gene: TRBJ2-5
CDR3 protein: CASTKGQQETQYF

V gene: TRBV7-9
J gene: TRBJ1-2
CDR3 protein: CASSTGQGGYGYTF

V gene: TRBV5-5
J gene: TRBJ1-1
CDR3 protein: CASSSTGSLDTEAFF

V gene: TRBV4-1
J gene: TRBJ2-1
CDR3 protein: CASSQESLSGSYNEQFF

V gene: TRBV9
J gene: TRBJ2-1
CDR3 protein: CASSVGLTSGTYNEQFF

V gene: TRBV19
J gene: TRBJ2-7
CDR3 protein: CASLDRGNSYEQYF

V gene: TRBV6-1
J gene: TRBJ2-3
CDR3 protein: CASSRLTSSTDTQYF

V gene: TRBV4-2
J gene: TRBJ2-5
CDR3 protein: CASSQGAGGFDETQYF

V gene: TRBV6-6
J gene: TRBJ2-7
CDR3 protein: CASSQTGLSSYEQYF

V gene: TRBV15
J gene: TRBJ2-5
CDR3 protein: CATSSRGGLETQYF

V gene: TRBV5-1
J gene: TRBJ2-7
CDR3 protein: CASSSSGLPYEQYF

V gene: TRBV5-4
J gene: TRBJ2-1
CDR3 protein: CASSSSGSNEQFF

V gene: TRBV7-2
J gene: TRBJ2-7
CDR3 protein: CASSLGPLLAGEMGYEQYF

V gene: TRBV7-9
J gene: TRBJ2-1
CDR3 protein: CASSPSATGGGEQFF

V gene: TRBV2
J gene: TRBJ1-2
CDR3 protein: CASSGGGSLRGGYTF

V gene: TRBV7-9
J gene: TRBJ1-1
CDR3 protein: CASRGQGVLTEAFF

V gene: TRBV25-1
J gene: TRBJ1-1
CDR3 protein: CASSESTGAYTEAFF

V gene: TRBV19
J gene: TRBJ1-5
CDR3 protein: CASSIDLGAAGNQPQHF

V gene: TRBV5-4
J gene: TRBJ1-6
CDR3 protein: CASSLNGNSPLHF

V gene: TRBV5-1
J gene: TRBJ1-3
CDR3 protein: CASSLTSVGSGNTIYF

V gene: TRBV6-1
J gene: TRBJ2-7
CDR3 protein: CASSSWTGAYEQYF

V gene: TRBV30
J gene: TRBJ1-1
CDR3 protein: CAVDQTGKIEAFF

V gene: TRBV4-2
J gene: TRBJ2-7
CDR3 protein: CASSQVSEQYF

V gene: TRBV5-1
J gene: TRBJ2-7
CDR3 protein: CASSTSGQIPYEQYF